A selection of T cell receptor beta chains follows, all from one sample in a study of blood T cell repertoires in COVID-19. Sequenced by immunoSEQ multiplex PCR; TCRdb stores in-frame clones only, minus some. The data contain 170,000 or so clones, roughly 85% of them seen just once; the ten biggest clones take up more than 5%. The material sequenced was PBMCs or T cells enriched from blood (not recorded which). These receptors all stem from a middle-aged man who had recovered from COVID-19. Each CDR3 is given with its conserved first and last residue. The order of the fields is clone size, J gene, V gene, D gene, CDR3 DNA, CDR3 protein. The D gene is left open where the match is weak. The size field is filled for only some rows; it gives once, few, many or a size class.

once | TRBJ2-1 | TRBV18 | TRBD2 | TGTGCCAGCTCACGGGGAGGGGACAATGAGCAGTTCTTC | CASSRGGDNEQFF
NA | TRBJ2-7 | TRBV19 | TRBD1 | TGTGCCAGTAGTCGAGCTCACACAGGGGTCCAGTCCTACGAGCAGTACTTC | CASSRAHTGVQSYEQYF
NA | TRBJ1-1 | TRBV7-9 | TRBD1 | TGTGCCAGCAGCTACCCGGGACAGGGGGCCGCTGGAGCTTTCTTT | CASSYPGQGAAGAFF
NA | TRBJ2-7 | TRBV28 | NA | TGTGCCAGCAGTTTTGGGTACAGGGCGGGCGAGCAGTACTTC | CASSFGYRAGEQYF
NA | TRBJ1-2 | TRBV27 | NA | TGTGCCAGCAGGGCTCTAGGAGCTTATGGCTACACCTTC | CASRALGAYGYTF
NA | TRBJ1-5 | TRBV4-1 | TRBD1 | TGCGCCAGCAGCCACCTGCCGGGACAGGGGGCGAAGCCCCAGCATTTT | CASSHLPGQGAKPQHF
NA | TRBJ1-5 | TRBV7-9 | TRBD1 | TGTGCCAGCAGCCGGGGGACAGGGGGCAATCAGCCCCAGCATTTT | CASSRGTGGNQPQHF
NA | TRBJ2-3 | TRBV10-3 | TRBD1 | TGTGCCATCAGTGAATCCGGGACAGGGTTCACAGATACGCAGTATTTT | CAISESGTGFTDTQYF
NA | TRBJ2-7 | TRBV5-1 | NA | TGCGCCAGCAGCTCCAGGGAAAGGAACGAGCAGTACTTC | CASSSRERNEQYF
NA | TRBJ1-1 | TRBV29-1 | TRBD1 | TGCAGCGTTAGGGACAGGGGGTCTCACACTGAAGCTTTCTTT | CSVRDRGSHTEAFF
NA | TRBJ2-2 | TRBV7-9 | NA | TGTGCCAGCAGCCGCCTGACTAGTGACGGGGGTGGGGAGCTGTTTTTT | CASSRLTSDGGGELFF
once | TRBJ1-1 | TRBV5-1 | NA | TGCGCCAGCAGCCAACAAACCCCACCCACTGAAGCTTTCTTT | CASSQQTPPTEAFF
once | TRBJ1-4 | TRBV3-1/TRBV3-2 | NA | TGTGCCAGCAGCCAAGTAAGACAGGCTAATGAAAAACTGTTTTTT | CASSQVRQANEKLFF
once | TRBJ1-1 | TRBV7-8 | NA | TGTGCCAGCAGAGACCCGAACAGGGCGCAGGGAACTGAAGCTTTCTTT | CASRDPNRAQGTEAFF
once | TRBJ1-1 | TRBV7-2 | NA | TGTGCCAGCAGTTCGACAGGGAACACTGAAGCTTTCTTT | CASSSTGNTEAFF
NA | TRBJ1-1 | TRBV29-1 | NA | TGCAGCGTTGACCGCTTTACGGACACTGAAGCTTTCTTT | CSVDRFTDTEAFF
NA | TRBJ2-7 | TRBV5-6 | TRBD1 | TGTGCCAGCAGCCAGGACAGGGGAATTAACGAGCAGTACTTC | CASSQDRGINEQYF
NA | TRBJ2-1 | TRBV19 | TRBD1 | TGTGCCAGTTCTAACCCGGGACAGGGCGAGCAGTTCTTC | CASSNPGQGEQFF
NA | TRBJ1-1 | TRBV19 | TRBD1 | TGTGCCAGTAGTACGGGACAGGGGCGGAACACTGAAGCTTTCTTT | CASSTGQGRNTEAFF
NA | TRBJ2-2 | TRBV11-3 | NA | TGTGCCAGCAGCTTGGGCGAAAAATACACCGGGGAGCTGTTTTTT | CASSLGEKYTGELFF
NA | TRBJ1-6 | TRBV7-8 | NA | TGTGCCAGCGGAGAGAGCTCCTATAATTCACCCCTCCACTTT | CASGESSYNSPLHF
NA | TRBJ2-5 | TRBV5-1 | NA | TGCGCCAGCAGCTTGCGGGTTGGGGAGACCCAGTACTTC | CASSLRVGETQYF
NA | TRBJ2-7 | TRBV5-3 | TRBD1 | TGTGCCAGAAGCCTGGACCCGACAGGGCCACTCTCCTACGAGCAGTACTTC | CARSLDPTGPLSYEQYF
NA | TRBJ1-5 | TRBV5-6 | NA | TGTGCCAGCAGCTTTGGAGGACGGAATCAGCCCCAGCATTTT | CASSFGGRNQPQHF
few | TRBJ2-1 | TRBV12-5 | TRBD2 | TGTGCTAGTGGTTTGGCCCTACTAGCGGGCCTGAATGAGCAGTTCTTC | CASGLALLAGLNEQFF
NA | TRBJ2-7 | TRBV5-6 | TRBD2 | TGTGCCAGCAGCTCGGGTTATAGCGGGAGCTCCTACGAGCAGTACTTC | CASSSGYSGSSYEQYF
once | TRBJ1-5 | TRBV27 | NA | TGTGCCAGCAAAGTGCTCGGGGGGAATCAGCCCCAGCATTTT | CASKVLGGNQPQHF
NA | TRBJ2-7 | TRBV18 | TRBD2 | TGTGCCAGCTCACCTAAACCTAGCGGAGCCTACGAGCAGTACTTC | CASSPKPSGAYEQYF
once | TRBJ1-6 | TRBV27 | NA | TGTGCCAGCACCAAGGGCCAGGGGCGCTCACCCCTCCACTTT | CASTKGQGRSPLHF
once | TRBJ1-4 | TRBV14 | NA | TGTGCCAGCAGCCCTGACAGGCGACGGGATGAAAAACTGTTTTTT | CASSPDRRRDEKLFF
NA | TRBJ1-4 | TRBV19 | TRBD1 | TGTGCCAGTAGTATAGAGGGACAGGGTATTGGAAAACTGTTTTTT | CASSIEGQGIGKLFF
NA | TRBJ1-5 | TRBV5-1 | TRBD1 | TGCGCCAGCAGCACCGGGACAGAAGATCAGCCCCAGCATTTT | CASSTGTEDQPQHF
NA | TRBJ2-3 | TRBV11-2 | NA | TGTGCCAGCAGCTTAGTAGGGGGAATATTATCAGATACGCAGTATTTT | CASSLVGGILSDTQYF
NA | TRBJ1-1 | TRBV9 | TRBD1 | TGTGCCAGCAGCGTAGGGGGACAGGGGGCCACTGAAGCTTTCTTT | CASSVGGQGATEAFF
NA | TRBJ2-3 | TRBV30 | TRBD2 | TGTGCCGGCTTACGGCGGGGGGGAGATACGCAGTATTTT | CAGLRRGGDTQYF
NA | TRBJ2-7 | TRBV29-1 | TRBD1 | TGCAGCGTTGGAGGGGGACAGGGGGTATACGAGCAGTACTTC | CSVGGGQGVYEQYF
NA | TRBJ1-1 | TRBV10-2 | NA | TGCGCCAGCAGTGAGACGGCTGAAGCTTTCTTT | CASSETAEAFF
NA | TRBJ2-5 | TRBV6-6 | TRBD2 | TGTGCCAGCAGAAAAGCGGGAGAAGAGACCCAGTACTTC | CASRKAGEETQYF
NA | TRBJ1-4 | TRBV25-1 | TRBD1 | TGTGCCAGCAGTGAACTACAGGGGGCAGGTGAAAAACTGTTTTTT | CASSELQGAGEKLFF
NA | TRBJ2-7 | TRBV5-4 | TRBD1 | TGTGCCAGCAGCCTCGACAGGGGGCTTAACGAGCAGTACTTC | CASSLDRGLNEQYF
once | TRBJ1-5 | TRBV6-5 | TRBD1 | TGTGCCAGCAGTTCAGGGGGCAGTCAGCCCCAGCATTTT | CASSSGGSQPQHF
NA | TRBJ1-3 | TRBV19 | NA | TGTGCCACTAGGAAAGACAGGCTCTCTGGAAACACCATATATTTT | CATRKDRLSGNTIYF
few | TRBJ2-1 | TRBV29-1 | TRBD1 | TGCAGCGTTGATAGGACAGGGGCCTTCAATGAGCAGTTCTTC | CSVDRTGAFNEQFF
NA | TRBJ1-3 | TRBV6-1 | NA | TGTGCCAGCAGTGAGATAGACAGAGGAAACACCATATATTTT | CASSEIDRGNTIYF
NA | TRBJ1-5 | TRBV23-1 | NA | TGCGCCAGCAGTCAATCCTGGCCAGTCAATCAGCCCCAGCATTTT | CASSQSWPVNQPQHF
few | TRBJ2-1 | TRBV5-1 | TRBD2 | TGCGCCAGCAGCCCCTGGGTTAACCTAGCGGGCACGGTTGAGCAGTTCTTC | CASSPWVNLAGTVEQFF